The rows below give T cell receptor beta chains drawn from one sample of a study of T cell responses to AZD1222 COVID-19 vaccine. Sequencing was performed with immunoSEQ multiplex PCR; in TCRdb, only in-frame clones are kept and a portion is missing. The sample shows 85,000 to 100,000 clones, roughly 92% of them seen only once. The sequences come from peripheral blood, collected on day 0 of AZD1222 vaccination. The receptor source for this set is an adult in good health. CDR3s include the opening cysteine and the closing phenylalanine or tryptophan. A D gene is named only where the DNA matches it firmly. The size field is filled for only some rows; it gives once, few, many or a size class.

j_call clone_size cdr3_length d_call v_call cdr3_aa cdr3_nt
TRBJ1-2 . 13 . TRBV3-1/TRBV3-2 CASSQGRDYGYTF TGTGCCAGCAGCCAGGGGCGAGACTATGGCTACACCTTC
TRBJ1-3 . 16 . TRBV7-2 CASSPSGRGAGNTIYF TGTGCCAGCAGCCCGTCGGGACGGGGGGCTGGAAACACCATATATTTT
TRBJ2-7 once 17 TRBD2 TRBV9 CASSVGLAGVYSYEQYF TGTGCCAGCAGCGTAGGGCTAGCGGGAGTTTACTCCTACGAGCAGTACTTC
TRBJ1-5 . 14 TRBD1 TRBV28 CASSLYRGDQPQHF TGTGCCAGCAGCCTCTACAGGGGGGACCAGCCCCAGCATTTT
TRBJ1-1 . 12 . TRBV29-1 CSVDQVNTEAFF TGCAGCGTCGATCAGGTGAACACTGAAGCTTTCTTT
TRBJ2-7 . 16 . TRBV18 CASSRTGTATGDEQYF TGTGCCAGCTCACGCACCGGGACAGCAACGGGAGACGAGCAGTACTTC
TRBJ2-3 once 19 TRBD2 TRBV3-1/TRBV3-2 CASSQERAGGLLGTDTQYF TGTGCCAGCAGCCAAGAGCGAGCGGGGGGACTCCTCGGCACAGATACGCAGTATTTT
TRBJ1-3 . 14 . TRBV4-1 CASRPDRSGNTIYF TGCGCCAGCAGACCAGACAGGTCCGGAAACACCATATATTTT
TRBJ2-7 . 15 TRBD1 TRBV6-5 CASSSGRDRVYEQYF TGTGCCAGCAGCTCGGGGCGGGACAGGGTCTACGAGCAGTACTTC
TRBJ2-1 . 14 TRBD2 TRBV6-5 CASTPSLAGVEQFF TGTGCCAGCACCCCGAGCCTAGCGGGGGTTGAGCAGTTCTTC
TRBJ2-3 once 17 TRBD2 TRBV2 CASSESRNGRATDTQYF TGTGCCAGCAGTGAAAGCCGAAACGGGAGGGCGACAGATACGCAGTATTTT
TRBJ2-5 . 15 TRBD2 TRBV19 CASGGLAVAQETQYF TGTGCCAGTGGCGGGCTAGCGGTCGCTCAAGAGACCCAGTACTTC
TRBJ2-3 . 16 TRBD2 TRBV24-1 CATSAGASGRTDTQYF TGTGCCACCAGTGCGGGAGCTAGCGGGAGAACAGATACGCAGTATTTT
TRBJ2-1 . 15 TRBD2 TRBV6-5 CASSPTSGGYNEQFF TGTGCCAGCAGTCCCACTAGCGGGGGCTACAATGAGCAGTTCTTC
TRBJ1-6 . 15 . TRBV15 CATSPTGRGDSPLHF TGTGCCACCAGCCCAACGGGGAGGGGGGATTCACCCCTCCACTTT
TRBJ1-4 . 12 . TRBV19 CASSIGGVQLFF TGTGCCAGTAGTATTGGAGGGGTGCAACTGTTTTTT
TRBJ2-2 . 15 . TRBV7-8 CASSPPASNTGELFF TGTGCCAGCAGTCCACCAGCTTCGAACACCGGGGAGCTGTTTTTT
TRBJ2-5 . 15 . TRBV3-1/TRBV3-2 CASSQGSLTQETQYF TGTGCCAGCAGCCAAGGGTCACTAACCCAGGAGACCCAGTACTTC
TRBJ2-2 few 20 TRBD2 TRBV5-1 CASSSIPGLAGGKNTGELFF TGCGCCAGCAGCTCCATACCGGGACTAGCGGGGGGTAAGAACACCGGGGAGCTGTTTTTT
TRBJ2-5 . 13 . TRBV10-3 CAISGKGEETQYF TGTGCCATCAGTGGTAAAGGTGAAGAGACCCAGTACTTC
TRBJ1-6 . 15 TRBD1 TRBV19 CASSIGTGNNSPLHF TGTGCCAGTAGTATCGGGACAGGCAATAATTCACCCCTCCACTTT
TRBJ1-3 . 15 . TRBV12-5 CASGLSTGIGNTIYF TGTGCTAGTGGTTTGTCAACAGGGATCGGAAACACCATATATTTT
TRBJ1-1 . 15 . TRBV19 CASSIRSPLGTEAFF TGTGCCAGTAGTATACGGTCCCCACTGGGCACTGAAGCTTTCTTT
TRBJ1-6 . 16 TRBD1 TRBV28 CASTAQGKGPNSPLHF TGTGCCAGCACCGCACAGGGGAAAGGGCCTAATTCACCCCTCCACTTT
TRBJ1-1 . 14 TRBD1 TRBV9 CASSGGQADTEAFF TGTGCCAGCAGCGGGGGACAGGCCGACACTGAAGCTTTCTTT
TRBJ1-3 . 16 . TRBV9 CASSAQVGSSGNTIYF TGTGCCAGCAGCGCCCAGGTCGGCAGCTCTGGAAACACCATATATTTT
TRBJ2-1 . 14 . TRBV4-2 CASSQGGSYNEQFF TGTGCCAGCAGCCAAGGGGGTTCCTACAATGAGCAGTTCTTC
TRBJ2-1 once 15 TRBD1 TRBV4-1 CASSLPGQGRNEQFF TGCGCCAGCAGCCTCCCGGGACAGGGAAGGAATGAGCAGTTCTTC
TRBJ1-6 . 15 . TRBV5-1 CASSFLPQGESPLHF TGCGCCAGCAGCTTTTTGCCACAGGGAGAATCACCCCTCCACTTT
TRBJ1-1 . 13 . TRBV9 CASTPMGSTEAFF TGTGCCAGCACCCCGATGGGTAGCACTGAAGCTTTCTTT
TRBJ2-7 . 14 TRBD2 TRBV19 CASSSTSAISEQYF TGTGCCAGTAGCTCGACTAGCGCCATTAGCGAGCAGTACTTC
TRBJ2-7 once 13 . TRBV5-6 CASTSLGTYEQYF TGTGCCAGCACCTCCCTGGGGACCTACGAGCAGTACTTC
TRBJ1-3 . 16 TRBD1 TRBV5-6 CASSFRTGGSGNTIYF TGTGCCAGCAGCTTTCGGACAGGGGGATCTGGAAACACCATATATTTT
TRBJ1-5 . 19 TRBD1 TRBV4-1 CASSHQTGGRIGSNQPQHF TGCGCCAGCAGCCACCAGACAGGGGGTAGGATTGGGAGCAATCAGCCCCAGCATTTT
TRBJ1-5 . 16 . TRBV19 CASKQTHRGSNQPQHF TGTGCCAGTAAACAAACTCACCGGGGCTCCAATCAGCCCCAGCATTTT
TRBJ2-2 . 19 TRBD1 TRBV19 CASSLIVKNRDRVVGELFF TGTGCCAGTAGTCTCATCGTCAAAAACCGGGACAGGGTTGTCGGGGAGCTGTTTTTT
TRBJ2-1 . 16 TRBD2 TRBV27 CASSPLTSGGYNEQFF TGTGCCAGCAGCCCGCTCACTAGCGGGGGTTACAATGAGCAGTTCTTC
TRBJ1-2 . 14 TRBD1 TRBV4-2 CASSQGTDNYGYTF TGTGCCAGCAGCCAGGGGACAGATAACTATGGCTACACCTTC
TRBJ2-4 . 13 . TRBV6-5 CASSRSSKNIQYF TGTGCCAGCAGTAGGTCGTCCAAAAACATTCAGTACTTC
TRBJ2-2 . 18 TRBD2 TRBV6-2/TRBV6-3 CASSYSSGRLVTIGELFF TGTGCCAGCAGTTACTCTAGCGGGAGATTGGTTACGATCGGGGAGCTGTTTTTT
TRBJ1-2 . 15 . TRBV9 CASSVAGESNYGYTF TGTGCCAGCAGCGTGGCAGGGGAATCTAACTATGGCTACACCTTC
TRBJ1-1 . 11 . TRBV29-1 CSVEDQAEAFF TGCAGCGTTGAAGATCAAGCTGAAGCTTTCTTT
TRBJ2-2 . 14 . TRBV19 CASKAFQNTGELFF TGTGCCAGTAAAGCTTTCCAGAACACCGGGGAGCTGTTTTTT
TRBJ2-7 . 12 . TRBV5-1 CASSLASYEQYF TGCGCCAGCAGCTTGGCCTCCTACGAGCAGTACTTC
TRBJ2-1 . 15 . TRBV3-1/TRBV3-2 CASSQDGVSYNEQFF TGTGCCAGCAGCCAAGACGGGGTCTCCTACAATGAGCAGTTCTTC